This entry lists 7 T cell receptor beta chains sequenced from one sample in a study of blood T cell repertoires in COVID-19. Only in-frame clones appear in the TCRdb table, and some are missing; sequencing was by immunoSEQ multiplex PCR. The sample lists over 70,000 clones, over 60% seen once, with about 2.2% in the top ten. Input material: peripheral blood. These receptors all stem from an older man with COVID-19, enrolled during active disease.

This chain joins TRBV3-1 (or the pseudogene TRBV3-2) and TRBJ2-3, with D unclear. This CDR3 has 14 residues. Germline-derived CDR1 and CDR2 are LGHDT and YNNKEL (reference sequence). The V and J ends lost 4 bases and 0 bases respectively, with 8 bases between them. CDR3 in amino acids: CASSRGVSTDTQYF. As DNA, the CDR3 is TGTGCCAGCAGCCGAGGAGTCAGCACAGATACGCAGTATTTT.

The chain joins TRBV29-1 to TRBJ1-4; TRBD1 matches 7 bases. The germline CDR1 and CDR2 sequences are SQVTM and ANQGSEA. V dropped 5 bases and J dropped 6; count of bases not matched to a gene: 3. The CDR3 length is 12 residues. CDR3 region: CSVYRGDEKLFF. CDR3 DNA sequence: TGCAGCGTTTACAGGGGAGATGAAAAACTGTTTTTT.

This chain uses TRBV5-4 with TRBJ1-2; 8 bases align to TRBD1. The V gene's germline CDR1 is SGHNT and CDR2 YYREEE (reference sequence). With 5 bases clipped from V and 5 bases from J, the junction kept 14 bases outside the gene matches. CDR3 length equals 16 residues. DNA of the CDR3: TGTGCCAGCAGTTGGGACAGGACAAGAACTCTGTATGGCTACACCTTC. This sequence encodes CASSWDRTRTLYGYTF.

The rearrangement uses TRBV27 and TRBJ2-2, with 8 positions matching TRBD1. The CDR3 runs 17 residues. V shed 2 bases, J shed 7 bases, and the junction held 12 bases outside the gene matches. Germline loops: CDR1 MNHEY, CDR2 SMNVEV (reference sequence). The CDR3 nucleotides read TGTGCCAGCAGTTTAGGGCCCGTTGGACAGGGCAACGGGGAGCTGTTTTTT. Amino acids: CASSLGPVGQGNGELFF.

V is TRBV5-4 and J is TRBJ2-7; 10 bases are a match to TRBD1. V shed 3 bases, J shed 6 bases, and the junction held 9 bases outside the gene matches. The CDR3 contains 15 residues. Looked up from germline, CDR1 is SGHNT and CDR2 is YYREEE (reference sequence). The CDR3: CASSWKGGTGVEQYF. The DNA for the CDR3 is TGTGCCAGCAGCTGGAAGGGCGGGACAGGGGTCGAGCAGTACTTC. The complete variable domain, with remaining parts taken from reference TRBV5-4 and TRBJ2-7, reads ETGVTQSPTHLIKTRGQQVTLRCSSQSGHNTVSWYQQALGQGPQFIFQYYREEENGRGNFPPRFSGLQFPNYSSELNVNALELDDSALYLCASSWKGGTGVEQYFGPGTRLTVT.

This sequence joins TRBV7-2 and TRBJ1-4, with a tentative D call TRBD1 (6 bases). There are 16 residues in the CDR3. Germline V gene lookup returns CDR1 SGHTA and CDR2 FQGNSA. The V end was cut by 5 bases, the J end by 0 bases, with 13 bases between. The CDR3 coding sequence is TGTGCCAGCAGCCCCCGGGGGGCTGCAACTAATGAAAAACTGTTTTTT. Its translation: CASSPRGAATNEKLFF.

This chain's CDR3 is CASSPPGGRTEAFF. In DNA, the CDR3 is TGTGCCAGCAGTCCCCCGGGGGGTCGCACTGAAGCTTTCTTT. This chain uses TRBV28 with TRBJ1-1, with D possibly TRBD1 on 5 matching bases. V was shortened by 5 bases and J by 4 bases, with 14 bases between the two germline ends. Germline CDR1 MDHEN, CDR2 SYDVKM. CDR3 size: 14 residues.